This T cell receptor beta chain was recorded in a study of CD8+ T cells in alopecia areata. The sequencing template was cDNA reverse transcribed from extracted RNA. The assay was immunoSEQ multiplex PCR, and TCRdb's table has in-frame clones only and misses some. The sample includes approximately 110,000 clones, none of them occurring once. Germline V gives CDR1 NSQYPW, CDR2 LRSPGD (reference sequence). The CDR3 runs 14 residues. General study results and limits: The study also sequences resident alphabeta T cells of normal skin in scalp samples. Mice gave a clearer picture of TCR sharing than patients did, possibly for HLA-related reasons.

This clone has more than one count but fewer than ten. What it recognizes is unknown. These gene names are mouse names. The CDR3 end is not reached by the read, which stops 4 residues before it; the germline J gene fills it in. This sequence was found in a C3H/HeJ mouse with alopecia areata. The MHC haplotype recorded for the strain is H2-k. The sequenced material came from lesional skin. The chain carries TRBV1 and TRBJ2-7, with 11 bases aligning to TRBD2. The CDR3 bases that were read are TGCACCTGCAGTGAGGGACTGGGGGTAAAT. Translated: CTCSEGLGVN. The entire CDR3 protein is CTCSEGLGVNEQYF. The whole variable domain, filled in from reference TRBV1 and TRBJ2-7, reads VTLLEQNPRWRLVPRGQAVNLRCILKNSQYPWMSWYQQDLQKQLQWLFTLRSPGDKEVKSLPGADYLATRVTDTELRLQVANMSQGRTLYCTCSEGLGVNEQYFGPGTRLTVL.